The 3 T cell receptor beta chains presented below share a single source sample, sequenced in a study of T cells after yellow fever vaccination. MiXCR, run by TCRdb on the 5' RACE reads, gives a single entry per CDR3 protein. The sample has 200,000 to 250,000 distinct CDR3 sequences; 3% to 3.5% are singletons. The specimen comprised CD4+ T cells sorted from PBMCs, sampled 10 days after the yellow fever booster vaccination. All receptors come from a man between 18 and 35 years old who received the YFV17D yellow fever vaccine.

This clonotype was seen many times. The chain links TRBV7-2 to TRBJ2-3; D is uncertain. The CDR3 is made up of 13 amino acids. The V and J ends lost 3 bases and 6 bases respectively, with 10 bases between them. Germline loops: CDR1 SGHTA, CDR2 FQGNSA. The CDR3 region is CASSFRRADTQYF. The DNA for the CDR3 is TGTGCCAGCAGCTTCCGTCGGGCGGATACGCAGTATTTT.

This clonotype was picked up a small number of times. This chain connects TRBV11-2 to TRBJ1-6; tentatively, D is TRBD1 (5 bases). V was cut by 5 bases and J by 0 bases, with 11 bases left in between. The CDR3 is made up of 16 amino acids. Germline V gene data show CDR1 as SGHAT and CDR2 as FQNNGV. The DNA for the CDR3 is TGTGCCAGCAGCCCCAGGGATCTCTCCTATAATTCACCCCTCCACTTT. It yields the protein CASSPRDLSYNSPLHF.

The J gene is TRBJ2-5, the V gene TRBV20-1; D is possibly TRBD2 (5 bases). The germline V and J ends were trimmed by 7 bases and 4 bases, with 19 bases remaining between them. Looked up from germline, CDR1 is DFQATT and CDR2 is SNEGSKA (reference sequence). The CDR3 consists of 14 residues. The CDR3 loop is CSVRTPTTRETQYF. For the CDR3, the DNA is TGCAGTGTTAGGACTCCAACTACCCGAGAGACCCAGTACTTC.